The clone carrying this T cell receptor beta chain has ten or more counts. The library targeted TCRbeta and was prepared with unique molecular identifiers. TCRdb re-called the PCR reads through MiXCR, storing one row per CDR3 protein. In the table there are 490,000 or so distinct CDR3 sequences, about an eighth of which are singletons. Trimming cost V 5 bases and J 4 bases, with 13 bases left between them. Looked up from germline, CDR1 is PRHDT and CDR2 is FYEKMQ (reference sequence). CDR3 size: 14 residues. This sample stems from a study of T-cell reconstitution after alpha-beta-depleted transplantation in children.

This specimen was PBMCs from the stem cell graft donor, taken from the stem cell graft. The chain joins TRBV13 to TRBJ2-3; D remains ambiguous. The receptor's source is a human donor who donated a stem cell graft to a child with combined immunodeficiency. The DNA of the CDR3 is TGTGCCAGCAGCCATGTGGGCTACCCAGATACGCAGTATTTT. Translated: CASSHVGYPDTQYF.